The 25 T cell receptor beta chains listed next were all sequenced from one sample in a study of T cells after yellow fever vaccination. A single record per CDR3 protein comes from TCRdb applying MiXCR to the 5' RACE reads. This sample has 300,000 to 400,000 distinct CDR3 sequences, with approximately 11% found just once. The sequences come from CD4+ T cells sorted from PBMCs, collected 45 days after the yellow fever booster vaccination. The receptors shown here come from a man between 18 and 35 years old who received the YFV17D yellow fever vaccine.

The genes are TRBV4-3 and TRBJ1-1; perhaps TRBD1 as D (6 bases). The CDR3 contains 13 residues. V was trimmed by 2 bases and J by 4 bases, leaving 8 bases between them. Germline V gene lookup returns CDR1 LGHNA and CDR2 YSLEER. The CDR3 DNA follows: TGCGCCAGCAGCCAACAGGGGATCACTGAAGCTTTCTTT. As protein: CASSQQGITEAFF.

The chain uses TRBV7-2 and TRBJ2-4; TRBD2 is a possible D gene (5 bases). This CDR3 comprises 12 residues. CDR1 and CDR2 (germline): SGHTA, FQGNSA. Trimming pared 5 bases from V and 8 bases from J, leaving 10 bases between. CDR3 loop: CASSRLLDIQYF. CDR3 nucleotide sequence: TGTGCCAGCAGCCGACTATTAGACATTCAGTACTTC.

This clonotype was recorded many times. CDR3 sequence: CASSFRVADTQYF. In DNA, the CDR3 is TGTGCCAGCAGCTTTAGGGTAGCGGATACGCAGTATTTT. The rearrangement joins TRBV11-3 to TRBJ2-3; D might be TRBD2 (5 bases). Trimming took 3 bases from V and 6 from J, leaving 10 bases between them. The CDR3 is made up of 13 amino acids. CDR1 SGHNT and CDR2 YENEEA come from the germline V gene.

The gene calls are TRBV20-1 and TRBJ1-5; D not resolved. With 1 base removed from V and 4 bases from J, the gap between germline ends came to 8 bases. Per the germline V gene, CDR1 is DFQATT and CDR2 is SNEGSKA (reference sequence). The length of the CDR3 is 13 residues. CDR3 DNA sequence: TGCAGTGCTAGAGCGGACCGAAATCAGCCCCAGCATTTT. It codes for CSARADRNQPQHF.

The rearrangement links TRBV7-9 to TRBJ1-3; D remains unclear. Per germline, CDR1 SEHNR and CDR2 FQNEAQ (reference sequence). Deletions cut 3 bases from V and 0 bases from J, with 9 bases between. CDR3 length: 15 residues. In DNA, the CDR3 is TGTGCCAGCAGCTTCACCGGGAACTCTGGAAACACCATATATTTT. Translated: CASSFTGNSGNTIYF.

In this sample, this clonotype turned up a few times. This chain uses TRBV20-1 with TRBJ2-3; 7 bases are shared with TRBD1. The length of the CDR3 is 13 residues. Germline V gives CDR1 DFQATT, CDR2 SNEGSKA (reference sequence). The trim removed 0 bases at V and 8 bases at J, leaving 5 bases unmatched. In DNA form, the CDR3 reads TGCAGTGCTAGAGATGGGACAGTAAGTACGCAGTATTTT. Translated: CSARDGTVSTQYF.

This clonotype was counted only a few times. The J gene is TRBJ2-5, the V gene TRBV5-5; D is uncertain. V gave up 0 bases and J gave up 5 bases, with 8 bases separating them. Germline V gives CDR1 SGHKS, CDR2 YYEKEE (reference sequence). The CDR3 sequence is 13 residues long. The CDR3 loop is CASSLGRSETQYF. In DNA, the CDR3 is TGTGCCAGCAGCTTGGGTCGGAGCGAGACCCAGTACTTC.

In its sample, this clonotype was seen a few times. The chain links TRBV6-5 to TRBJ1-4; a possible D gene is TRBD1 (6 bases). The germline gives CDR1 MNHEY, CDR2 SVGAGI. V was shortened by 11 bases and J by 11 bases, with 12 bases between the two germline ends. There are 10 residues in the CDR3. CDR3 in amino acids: CAAGDRKLFF. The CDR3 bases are TGTGCCGCAGGGGATCGGAAACTGTTTTTT.

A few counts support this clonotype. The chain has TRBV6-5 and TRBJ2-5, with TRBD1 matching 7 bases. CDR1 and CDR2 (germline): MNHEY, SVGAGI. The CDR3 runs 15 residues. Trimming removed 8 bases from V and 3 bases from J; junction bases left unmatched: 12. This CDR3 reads CASSDTGDREETQYF. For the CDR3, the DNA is TGTGCCAGCTCGGACACAGGGGACCGGGAAGAGACCCAGTACTTC.

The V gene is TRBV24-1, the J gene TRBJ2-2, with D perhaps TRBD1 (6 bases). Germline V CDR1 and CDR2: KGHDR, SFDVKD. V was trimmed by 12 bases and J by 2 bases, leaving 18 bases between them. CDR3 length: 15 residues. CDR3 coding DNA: TGTGCCGCATCCTCCGGGACACCTAACACCGGGGAGCTGTTTTTT. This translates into CAASSGTPNTGELFF.

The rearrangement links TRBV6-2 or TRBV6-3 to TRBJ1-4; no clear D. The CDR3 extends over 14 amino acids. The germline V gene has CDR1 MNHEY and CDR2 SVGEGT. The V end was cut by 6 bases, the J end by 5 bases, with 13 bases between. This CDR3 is CASRDRHGNEKLFF. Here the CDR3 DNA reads TGTGCCAGCAGAGATCGACACGGAAATGAAAAACTGTTTTTT.

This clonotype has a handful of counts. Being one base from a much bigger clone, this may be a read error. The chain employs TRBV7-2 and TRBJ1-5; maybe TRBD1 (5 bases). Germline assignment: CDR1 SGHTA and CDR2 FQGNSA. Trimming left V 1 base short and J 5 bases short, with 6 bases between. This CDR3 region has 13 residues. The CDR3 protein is CASSLVGDQPQHF. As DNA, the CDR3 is TGTGCCAGCAGCTTAGTGGGGGATCAGCCCCAGCATTTT.

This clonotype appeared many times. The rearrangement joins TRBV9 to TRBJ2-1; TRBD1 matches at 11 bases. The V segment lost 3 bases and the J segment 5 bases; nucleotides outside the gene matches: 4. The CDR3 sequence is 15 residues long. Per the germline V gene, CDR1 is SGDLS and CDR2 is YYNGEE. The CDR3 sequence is CASSARTGGHNEQFF. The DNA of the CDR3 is TGTGCCAGCAGCGCCCGGACAGGGGGCCACAATGAGCAGTTCTTC.

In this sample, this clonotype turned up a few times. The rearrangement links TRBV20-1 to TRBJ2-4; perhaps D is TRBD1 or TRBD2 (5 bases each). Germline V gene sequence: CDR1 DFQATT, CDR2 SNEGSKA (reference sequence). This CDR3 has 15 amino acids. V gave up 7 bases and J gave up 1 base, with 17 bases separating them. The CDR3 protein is CSVGRSEGAKNIQYF. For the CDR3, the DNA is TGCAGTGTCGGCCGAAGTGAGGGGGCCAAAAACATTCAGTACTTC.

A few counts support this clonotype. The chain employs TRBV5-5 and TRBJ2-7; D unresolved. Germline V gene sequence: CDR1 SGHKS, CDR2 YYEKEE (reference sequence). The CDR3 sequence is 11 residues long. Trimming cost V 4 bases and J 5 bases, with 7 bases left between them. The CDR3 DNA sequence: TGTGCCAGCAGCCGTCAAAACGAGCAGTACTTC. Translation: CASSRQNEQYF.

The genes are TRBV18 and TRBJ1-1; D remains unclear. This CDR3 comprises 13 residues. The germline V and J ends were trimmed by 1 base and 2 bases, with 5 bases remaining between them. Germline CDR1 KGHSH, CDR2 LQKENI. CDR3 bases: TGTGCCAGCTCACCACTCGCTAACACTGAAGCTTTCTTT. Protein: CASSPLANTEAFF.

CDR3 sequence reads: CASRSAGGSYEQYF. The CDR3 coding sequence is TGTGCCAGCAGGTCAGCAGGGGGCTCGTACGAGCAGTACTTC. This chain uses TRBV2 with TRBJ2-7; 8 nucleotides agree with TRBD1. CDR3 length equals 14 residues. V lost 6 bases, J lost 4 bases, and 8 bases stayed unmatched. Germline values: CDR1 SNHLY, CDR2 FYNNEI.

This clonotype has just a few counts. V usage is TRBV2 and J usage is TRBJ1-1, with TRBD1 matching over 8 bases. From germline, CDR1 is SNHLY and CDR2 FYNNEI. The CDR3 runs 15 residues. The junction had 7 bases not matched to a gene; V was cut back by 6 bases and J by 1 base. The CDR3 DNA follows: TGTGCCAGCAGGCGATTCGGACAGGGGAACACTGAAGCTTTCTTT. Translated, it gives CASRRFGQGNTEAFF.

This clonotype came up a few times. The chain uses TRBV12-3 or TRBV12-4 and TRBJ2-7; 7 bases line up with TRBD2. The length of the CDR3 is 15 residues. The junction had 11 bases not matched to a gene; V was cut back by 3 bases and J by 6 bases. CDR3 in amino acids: CASSFEGLGFPEQYV. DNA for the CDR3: TGTGCCAGCAGTTTTGAAGGACTAGGCTTCCCCGAGCAGTACGTC.

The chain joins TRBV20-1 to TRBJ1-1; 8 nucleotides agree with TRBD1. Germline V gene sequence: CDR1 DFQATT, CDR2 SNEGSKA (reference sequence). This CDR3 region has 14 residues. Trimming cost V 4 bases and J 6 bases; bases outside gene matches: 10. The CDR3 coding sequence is TGCAGTGCTATAGGGGACAGGTCTCAGGCTGAAGCTTTCTTT. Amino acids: CSAIGDRSQAEAFF.

The DNA of the CDR3 is TGTGCCAGCAGCCGGGAGAGGACCACTGAAGCTTTCTTT. Encoded protein: CASSRERTTEAFF. The genes are TRBV7-3 and TRBJ1-1; D unresolved. The germline V and J ends were trimmed by 5 bases and 4 bases, with 11 bases remaining between them. Germline CDR1 SGHTA, CDR2 FQGTGA. The CDR3 consists of 13 residues.

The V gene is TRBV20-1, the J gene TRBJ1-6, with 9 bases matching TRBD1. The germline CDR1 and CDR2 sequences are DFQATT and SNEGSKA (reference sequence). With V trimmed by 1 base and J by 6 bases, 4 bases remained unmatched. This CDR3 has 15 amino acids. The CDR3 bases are TGCAGTGCTAGAGGGGGACAGGGCTCTAATTCACCCCTCCACTTT. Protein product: CSARGGQGSNSPLHF.

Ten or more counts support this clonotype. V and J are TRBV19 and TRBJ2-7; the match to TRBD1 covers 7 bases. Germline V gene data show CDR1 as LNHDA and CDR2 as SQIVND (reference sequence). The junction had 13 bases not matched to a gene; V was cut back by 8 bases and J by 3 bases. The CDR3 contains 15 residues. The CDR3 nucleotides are TGTGCCAGTGCCAATGTCGGGACAGATTACTACGAGCAGTACTTC. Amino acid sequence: CASANVGTDYYEQYF. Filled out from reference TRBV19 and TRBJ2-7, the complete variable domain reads DGGITQSPKYLFRKEGQNVTLSCEQNLNHDAMYWYRQDPGQGLRLIYYSQIVNDFQKGDIAEGYSVSREKKESFPLTVTSAQKNPTAFYLCASANVGTDYYEQYFGPGTRLTVT.

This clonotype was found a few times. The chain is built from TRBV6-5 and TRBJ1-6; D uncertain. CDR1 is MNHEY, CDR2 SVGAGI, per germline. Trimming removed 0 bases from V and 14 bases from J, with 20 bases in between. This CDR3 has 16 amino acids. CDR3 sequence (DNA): TGTGCCAGCAGTTACTCGATCCACCTCGAGGTTTTCGCCCTCCACTTT. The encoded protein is CASSYSIHLEVFALHF.

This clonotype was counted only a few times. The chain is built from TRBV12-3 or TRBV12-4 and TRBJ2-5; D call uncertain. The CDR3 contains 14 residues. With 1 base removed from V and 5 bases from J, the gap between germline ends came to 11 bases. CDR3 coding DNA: TGTGCCAGCAGTTTAGAAGTCAACGGCGAGACCCAGTACTTC. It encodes CASSLEVNGETQYF.